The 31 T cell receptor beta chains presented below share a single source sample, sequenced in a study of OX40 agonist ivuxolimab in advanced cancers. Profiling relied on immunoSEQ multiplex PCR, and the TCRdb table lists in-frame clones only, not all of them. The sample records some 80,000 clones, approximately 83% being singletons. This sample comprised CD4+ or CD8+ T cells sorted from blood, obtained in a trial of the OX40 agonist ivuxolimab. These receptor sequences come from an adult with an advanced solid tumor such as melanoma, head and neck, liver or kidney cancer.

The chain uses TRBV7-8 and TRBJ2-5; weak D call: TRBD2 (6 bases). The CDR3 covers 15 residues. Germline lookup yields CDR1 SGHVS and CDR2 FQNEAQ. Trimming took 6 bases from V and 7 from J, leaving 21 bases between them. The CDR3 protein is CASRRLGSTGGTQYF. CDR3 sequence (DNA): TGTGCCAGCAGGCGCCTCGGGTCGACCGGGGGGACCCAGTACTTC.

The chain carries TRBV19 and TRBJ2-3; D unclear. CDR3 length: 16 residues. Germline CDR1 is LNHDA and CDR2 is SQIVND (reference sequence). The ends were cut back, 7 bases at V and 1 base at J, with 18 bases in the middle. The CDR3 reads CASTHSGPPGTDTQYF. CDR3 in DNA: TGTGCCAGTACCCATTCGGGCCCGCCAGGCACAGATACGCAGTATTTT. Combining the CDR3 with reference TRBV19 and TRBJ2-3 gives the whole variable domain DGGITQSPKYLFRKEGQNVTLSCEQNLNHDAMYWYRQDPGQGLRLIYYSQIVNDFQKGDIAEGYSVSREKKESFPLTVTSAQKNPTAFYLCASTHSGPPGTDTQYFGPGTRLTVL.

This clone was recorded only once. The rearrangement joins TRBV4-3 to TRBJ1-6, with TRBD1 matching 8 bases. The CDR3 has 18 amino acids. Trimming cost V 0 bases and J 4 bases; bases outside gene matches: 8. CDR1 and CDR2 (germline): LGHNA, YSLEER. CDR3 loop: CASSQEGQGKVYNSPLHF. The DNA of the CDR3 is TGCGCCAGCAGCCAAGAAGGACAGGGAAAGGTTTATAATTCACCCCTCCACTTT.

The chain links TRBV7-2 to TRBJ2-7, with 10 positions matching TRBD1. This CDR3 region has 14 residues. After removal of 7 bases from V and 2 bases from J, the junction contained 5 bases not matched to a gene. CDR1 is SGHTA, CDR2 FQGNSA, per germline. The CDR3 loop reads CASNSGQGAYEQYF. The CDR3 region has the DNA TGTGCCAGCAACTCAGGACAGGGGGCCTACGAGCAGTACTTC.

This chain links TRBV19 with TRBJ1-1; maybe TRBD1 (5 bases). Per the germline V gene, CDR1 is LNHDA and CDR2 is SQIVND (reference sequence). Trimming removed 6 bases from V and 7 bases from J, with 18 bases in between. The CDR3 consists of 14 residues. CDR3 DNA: TGTGCCAGTAGCGGGGACTCCGACGGGCTTGAAGCTTTCTTT. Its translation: CASSGDSDGLEAFF.

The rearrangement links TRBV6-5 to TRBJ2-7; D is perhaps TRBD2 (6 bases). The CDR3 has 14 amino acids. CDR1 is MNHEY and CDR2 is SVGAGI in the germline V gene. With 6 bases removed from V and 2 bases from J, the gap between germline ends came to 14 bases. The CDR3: CASSLYPSAYEQYF. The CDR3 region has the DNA TGTGCCAGCAGCCTCTATCCTAGCGCCTACGAGCAGTACTTC.

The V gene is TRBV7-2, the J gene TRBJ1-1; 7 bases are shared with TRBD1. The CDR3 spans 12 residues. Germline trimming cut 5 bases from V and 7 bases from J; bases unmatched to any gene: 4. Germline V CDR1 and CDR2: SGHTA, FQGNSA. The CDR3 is CASSRTGVEAFF. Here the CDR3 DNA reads TGTGCCAGCAGCCGGACAGGAGTTGAAGCTTTCTTT.

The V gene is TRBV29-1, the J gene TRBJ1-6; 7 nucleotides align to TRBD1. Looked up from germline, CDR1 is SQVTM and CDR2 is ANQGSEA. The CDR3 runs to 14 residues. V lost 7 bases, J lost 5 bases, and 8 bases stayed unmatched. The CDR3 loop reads CSALTGDHNSPLHF. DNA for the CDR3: TGCAGCGCTTTAACAGGGGACCATAATTCACCCCTCCACTTT.

The CDR3 DNA sequence: TGTGCCAGCAGTGATACCCCTGGGGGCGGAAATACGCAGTATTTT. Its protein is CASSDTPGGGNTQYF. The rearrangement uses TRBV2 and TRBJ2-3, with D possibly TRBD1 on 6 matching bases. Germline CDR1 is SNHLY and CDR2 is FYNNEI. The CDR3 contains 15 residues. Between the trimmed V and J ends, which lost 3 bases and 7 bases, there was a span of 17 bases.

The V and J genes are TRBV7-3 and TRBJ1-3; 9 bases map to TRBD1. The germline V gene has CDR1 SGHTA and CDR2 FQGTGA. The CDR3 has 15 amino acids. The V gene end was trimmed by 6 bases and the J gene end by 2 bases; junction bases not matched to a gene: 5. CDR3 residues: CASRPDRGAGNTIYF. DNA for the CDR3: TGTGCCAGCAGACCAGACAGGGGGGCTGGAAACACCATATATTTT.

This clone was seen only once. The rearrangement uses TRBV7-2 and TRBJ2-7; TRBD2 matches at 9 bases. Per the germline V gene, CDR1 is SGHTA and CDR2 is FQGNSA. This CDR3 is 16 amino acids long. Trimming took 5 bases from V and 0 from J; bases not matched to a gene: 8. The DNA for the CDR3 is TGTGCCAGCAGCCGCCATGCTAGCGGGGACTCCTACGAGCAGTACTTC. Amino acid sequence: CASSRHASGDSYEQYF.

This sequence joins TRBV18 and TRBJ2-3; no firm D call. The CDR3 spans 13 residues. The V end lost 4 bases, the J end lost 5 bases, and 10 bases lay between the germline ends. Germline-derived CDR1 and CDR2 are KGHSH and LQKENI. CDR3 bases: TGTGCCAGCTCACGGGGTTTTCAAGATACGCAGTATTTT. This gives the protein CASSRGFQDTQYF. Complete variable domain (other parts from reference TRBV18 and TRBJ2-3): NAGVMQNPRHLVRRRGQEARLRCSPMKGHSHVYWYRQLPEEGLKFMVYLQKENIIDESGMPKERFSAEFPKEGPSILRIQQVVRGDSAAYFCASSRGFQDTQYFGPGTRLTVL.

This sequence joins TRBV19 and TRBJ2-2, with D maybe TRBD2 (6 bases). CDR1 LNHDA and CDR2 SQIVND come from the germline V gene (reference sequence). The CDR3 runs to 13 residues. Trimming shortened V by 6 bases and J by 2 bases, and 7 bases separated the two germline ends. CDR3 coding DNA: TGTGCCAGTAGCGGGGGTAACACCGGGGAGCTGTTTTTT. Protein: CASSGGNTGELFF.

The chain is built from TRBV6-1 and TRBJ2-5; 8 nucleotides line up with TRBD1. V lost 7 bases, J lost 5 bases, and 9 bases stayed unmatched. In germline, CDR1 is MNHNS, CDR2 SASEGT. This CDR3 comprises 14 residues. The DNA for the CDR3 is TGTGCCAGCACCCGCCAGGGGGCGGGGGAGACCCAGTACTTC. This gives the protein CASTRQGAGETQYF.

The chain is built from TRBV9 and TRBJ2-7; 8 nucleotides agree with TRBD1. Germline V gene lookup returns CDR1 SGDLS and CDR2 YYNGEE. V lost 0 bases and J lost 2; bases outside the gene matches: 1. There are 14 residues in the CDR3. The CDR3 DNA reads TGTGCCAGCAGCGTAGAGGGACAGGCCTACGAGCAGTACTTC. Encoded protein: CASSVEGQAYEQYF.

CDR3 sequence reads: CASSRDGPSYGYTF. CDR3 nucleotide sequence: TGTGCCAGCTCCCGGGACGGACCATCCTATGGCTACACCTTC. The rearrangement joins TRBV25-1 to TRBJ1-2, with a weak D call TRBD1 (5 bases). Germline CDR1 and CDR2: MGHDK and SYGVNS. This CDR3 contains 14 residues. Trimming cost V 8 bases and J 4 bases, with 17 bases left between them.

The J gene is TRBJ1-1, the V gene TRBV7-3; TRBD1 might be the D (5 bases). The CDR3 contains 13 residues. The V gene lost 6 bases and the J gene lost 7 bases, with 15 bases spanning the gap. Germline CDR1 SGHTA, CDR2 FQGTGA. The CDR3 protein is CASSPDPGLEAFF. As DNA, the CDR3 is TGTGCCAGCAGTCCGGATCCGGGACTTGAAGCTTTCTTT.

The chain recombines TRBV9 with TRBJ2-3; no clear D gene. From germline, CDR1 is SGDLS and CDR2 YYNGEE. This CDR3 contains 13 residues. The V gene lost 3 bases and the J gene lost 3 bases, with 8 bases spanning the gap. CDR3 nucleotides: TGTGCCAGCAGCGACTCTAGGACAGATACGCAGTATTTT. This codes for CASSDSRTDTQYF. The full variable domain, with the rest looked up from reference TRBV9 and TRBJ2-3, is DSGVTQTPKHLITATGQRVTLRCSPRSGDLSVYWYQQSLDQGLQFLIQYYNGEERAKGNILERFSAQQFPDLHSELNLSSLELGDSALYFCASSDSRTDTQYFGPGTRLTVL.

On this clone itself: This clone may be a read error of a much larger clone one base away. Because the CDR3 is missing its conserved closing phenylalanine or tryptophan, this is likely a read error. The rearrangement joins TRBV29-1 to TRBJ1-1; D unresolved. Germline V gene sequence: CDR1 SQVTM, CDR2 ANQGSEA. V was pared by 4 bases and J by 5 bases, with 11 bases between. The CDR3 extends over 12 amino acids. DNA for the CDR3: TGCAGCGTTGCAACGGGCGGTACTGAAGCTTTCTCT. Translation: CSVATGGTEAFS.

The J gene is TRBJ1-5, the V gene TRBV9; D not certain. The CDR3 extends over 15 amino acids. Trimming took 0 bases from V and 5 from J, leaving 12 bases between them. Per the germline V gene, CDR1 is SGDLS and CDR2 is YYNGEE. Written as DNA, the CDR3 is TGTGCCAGCAGCGTAGGCCCGGGTTTCGATCAGCCCCAGCATTTT. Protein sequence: CASSVGPGFDQPQHF. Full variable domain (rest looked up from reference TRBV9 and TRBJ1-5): DSGVTQTPKHLITATGQRVTLRCSPRSGDLSVYWYQQSLDQGLQFLIQYYNGEERAKGNILERFSAQQFPDLHSELNLSSLELGDSALYFCASSVGPGFDQPQHFGDGTRLSIL.

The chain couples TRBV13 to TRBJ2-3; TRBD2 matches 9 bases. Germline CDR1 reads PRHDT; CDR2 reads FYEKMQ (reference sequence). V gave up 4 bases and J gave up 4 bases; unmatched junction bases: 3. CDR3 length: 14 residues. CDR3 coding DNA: TGTGCCAGCAGCTCTGGCGGGGGGGCAGATACGCAGTATTTT. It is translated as CASSSGGGADTQYF.

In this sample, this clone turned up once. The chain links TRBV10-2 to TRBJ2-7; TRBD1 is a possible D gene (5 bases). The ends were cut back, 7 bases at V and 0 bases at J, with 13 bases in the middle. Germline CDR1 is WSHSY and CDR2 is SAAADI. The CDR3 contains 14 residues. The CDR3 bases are TGCGCCAGCACGAAGGACGGACACTCCTACGAGCAGTACTTC. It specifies CASTKDGHSYEQYF.

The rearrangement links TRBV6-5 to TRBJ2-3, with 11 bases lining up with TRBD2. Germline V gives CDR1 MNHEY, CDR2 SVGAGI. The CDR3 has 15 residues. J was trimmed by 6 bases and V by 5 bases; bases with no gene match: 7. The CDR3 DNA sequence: TGTGCCAGCAGTCCTAGCCTAGCGGGGGGTGATACGCAGTATTTT. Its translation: CASSPSLAGGDTQYF.

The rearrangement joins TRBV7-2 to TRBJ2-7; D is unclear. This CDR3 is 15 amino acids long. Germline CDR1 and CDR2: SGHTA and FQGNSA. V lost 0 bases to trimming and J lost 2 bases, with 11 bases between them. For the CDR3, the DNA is TGTGCCAGCAGCTTAGCAGGGCTCGCCACCTACGAGCAGTACTTC. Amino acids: CASSLAGLATYEQYF.

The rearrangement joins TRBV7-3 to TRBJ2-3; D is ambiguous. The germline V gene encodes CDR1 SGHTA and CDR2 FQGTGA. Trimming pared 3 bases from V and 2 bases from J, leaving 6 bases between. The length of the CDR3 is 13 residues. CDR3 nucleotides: TGTGCCAGCAGCTTTGGGTCCACAGATACGCAGTATTTT. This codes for CASSFGSTDTQYF.

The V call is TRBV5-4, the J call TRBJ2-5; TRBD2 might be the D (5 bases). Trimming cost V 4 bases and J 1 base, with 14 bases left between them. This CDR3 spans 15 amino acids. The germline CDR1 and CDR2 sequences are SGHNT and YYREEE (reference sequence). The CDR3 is CASSQYQSGQETQYF. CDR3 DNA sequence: TGTGCCAGCAGCCAATACCAGAGCGGCCAAGAGACCCAGTACTTC.

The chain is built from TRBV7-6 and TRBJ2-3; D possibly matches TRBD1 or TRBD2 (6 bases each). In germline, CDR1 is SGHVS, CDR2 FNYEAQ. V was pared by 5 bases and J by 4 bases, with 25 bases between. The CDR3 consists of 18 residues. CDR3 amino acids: CASSRGSSGEARADTQYF. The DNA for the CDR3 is TGTGCCAGCAGCAGGGGGTCGTCGGGGGAAGCTAGAGCAGATACGCAGTATTTT.

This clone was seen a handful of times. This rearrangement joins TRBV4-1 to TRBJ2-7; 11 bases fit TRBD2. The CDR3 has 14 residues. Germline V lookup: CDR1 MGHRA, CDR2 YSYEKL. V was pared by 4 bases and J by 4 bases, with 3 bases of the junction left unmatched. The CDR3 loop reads CASSRGTSGYEQYF. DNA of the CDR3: TGCGCCAGCAGCCGCGGGACTAGCGGTTACGAGCAGTACTTC.

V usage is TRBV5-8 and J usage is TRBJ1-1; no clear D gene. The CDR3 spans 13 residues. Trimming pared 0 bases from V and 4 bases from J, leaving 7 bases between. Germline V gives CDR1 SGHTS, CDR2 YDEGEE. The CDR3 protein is CASSLGRVTEAFF. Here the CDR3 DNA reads TGTGCCAGCAGCTTGGGGCGGGTCACTGAAGCTTTCTTT. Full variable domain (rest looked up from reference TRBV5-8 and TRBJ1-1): EAGVTQSPTHLIKTRGQQATLRCSPISGHTSVYWYQQALGLGLQFLLWYDEGEERNRGNFPPRFSGRQFPNYSSELNVNALELEDSALYLCASSLGRVTEAFFGQGTRLTVV.

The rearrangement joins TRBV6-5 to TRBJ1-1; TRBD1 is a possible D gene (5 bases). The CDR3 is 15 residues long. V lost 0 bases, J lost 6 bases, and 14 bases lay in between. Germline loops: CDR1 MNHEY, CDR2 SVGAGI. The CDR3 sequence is CASSYSKGRLAEAFF. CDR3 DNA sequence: TGTGCCAGCAGTTACTCGAAGGGACGTCTCGCTGAAGCTTTCTTT.

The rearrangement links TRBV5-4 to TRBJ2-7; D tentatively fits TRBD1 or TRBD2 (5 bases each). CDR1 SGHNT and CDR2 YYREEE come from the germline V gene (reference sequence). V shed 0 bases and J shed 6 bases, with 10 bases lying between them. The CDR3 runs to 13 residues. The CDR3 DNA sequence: TGTGCCAGCAGCTTGGCGAGGGGAGTCGAGCAGTACTTC. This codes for CASSLARGVEQYF.